One sample yielded the 28 T cell receptor beta chains listed below, sequenced in a study of T cell repertoires in cytomegalovirus infection. These receptors have no identified antigens. TCRdb processed the reads anew with MiXCR; each CDR3 protein has one entry. Altogether approximately 24,000 distinct CDR3 sequences are present, approximately 22% being singletons, with the ten largest covering roughly nine tenths. The sequencing used CD8+ T cells from cultured PBMCs, collected from culture after CMV antigen stimulation. The receptors were sampled from a human donor in good health (CMV status not recorded). Some clones in this sample may be carry-over from other donors' samples.

The chain joins TRBV11-1 to TRBJ2-7; tentatively, D is TRBD2 (6 bases). CDR1 is SGHAT and CDR2 is FQDESV in the germline V gene (reference sequence). V lost 5 bases and J lost 7, with 18 bases in between. The CDR3 is made up of 14 amino acids. The CDR3 here is CASSPRTGEWEQYF. The CDR3 coding sequence is TGTGCCAGCAGCCCGCGGACGGGGGAATGGGAGCAGTACTTC.

The V call is TRBV7-3, the J call TRBJ1-1; D not certain. V was cut by 5 bases and J by 2 bases, with 9 bases left in between. The CDR3 runs 13 residues. CDR1 is SGHTA and CDR2 is FQGTGA in the germline V gene. The CDR3 coding sequence is TGTGCCAGCAGCCTAGGCCGAAACACTGAAGCTTTCTTT. Amino acids: CASSLGRNTEAFF.

This clonotype has ten or more counts. The chain uses TRBV28 and TRBJ2-3; D gene uncertain. Trimming removed 3 bases from V and 1 base from J, with 2 bases in between. CDR1 and CDR2 from the germline V gene are MDHEN and SYDVKM. The CDR3 is made up of 12 amino acids. The CDR3 DNA follows: TGTGCCAGCAGTTTGGGCACAGATACGCAGTATTTT. This translates into CASSLGTDTQYF.

This clonotype has ten or more counts. This chain uses TRBV11-1 with TRBJ1-6, with D unclear. This CDR3 comprises 14 residues. Trimming shortened V by 5 bases and J by 6 bases, and 11 bases separated the two germline ends. CDR1 and CDR2 from the germline V gene are SGHAT and FQDESV (reference sequence). CDR3 region: CASSGGVPNSPLHF. The DNA of the CDR3 is TGTGCCAGCAGCGGCGGGGTTCCTAATTCACCCCTCCACTTT.

This clonotype was observed at least ten times. The V and J genes are TRBV5-6 and TRBJ2-7, with 10 bases fitting TRBD1. Germline V lookup: CDR1 SGHDT, CDR2 YYEEEE. The V gene end was trimmed by 4 bases and the J gene end by 1 base; junction bases not matched to a gene: 5. This CDR3 comprises 15 residues. The CDR3: CASSPDRGGSYEQYF. For the CDR3, the DNA is TGTGCCAGCAGCCCGGACAGGGGGGGGTCCTACGAGCAGTACTTC.

The table lists this clonotype with many counts. J is TRBJ1-4 and V is TRBV4-3; D is undetermined. V was shortened by 0 bases and J by 4 bases, with 12 bases between the two germline ends. Germline CDR1 and CDR2: LGHNA and YSLEER. This CDR3 has 16 residues. The CDR3, as DNA: TGCGCCAGCAGCCAAGATGGGTCAGCGGATAATGAAAAACTGTTTTTT. It encodes CASSQDGSADNEKLFF.

A few counts support this clonotype. V and J are TRBV27 and TRBJ2-2, with a weak D call TRBD1 (5 bases). Per the germline V gene, CDR1 is MNHEY and CDR2 is SMNVEV (reference sequence). CDR3 length: 12 amino acids. Trimming removed 5 bases at V and 5 bases at J, with 6 bases between. The DNA of the CDR3 is TGTGCCAGCAGTCCAGGGACCGGGGAGCTGTTTTTT. Translation gives CASSPGTGELFF.

In its sample, this clonotype was seen a few times. The CDR3 loop is CASSFTPEGGYTF. CDR3 coding DNA: TGTGCCAGCAGTTTTACCCCTGAAGGCGGCTACACCTTC. The V and J genes are TRBV27 and TRBJ1-2; D call uncertain. V lost 3 bases and J lost 8, with 13 bases in between. CDR3 length equals 13 residues. Germline CDR1 MNHEY, CDR2 SMNVEV (reference sequence).

The chain uses TRBV7-3 and TRBJ2-7, with 8 bases aligning to TRBD2. V lost 4 bases and J lost 3; bases outside the gene matches: 8. Germline-derived CDR1 and CDR2 are SGHTA and FQGTGA. The CDR3 has 15 residues. CDR3 loop: CASSSSGLGFYEQYF. The CDR3 nucleotides are TGTGCCAGCAGCTCCTCGGGACTAGGTTTCTACGAGCAGTACTTC.

This clonotype has a handful of counts. This chain uses TRBV6-6 with TRBJ1-1; 11 nucleotides agree with TRBD1. Germline CDR1 reads MNHNY; CDR2 reads SVGAGI (reference sequence). The J segment lost 14 bases and the V segment lost 3 bases, leaving 8 bases of the junction unmatched. The CDR3 length is 13 residues. CDR3 sequence reads: CASSYDRDRGTFF. In DNA form, the CDR3 reads TGTGCCAGCAGTTATGATCGGGACAGGGGGACCTTCTTT.

This clonotype was observed a few times. The V and J genes are TRBV7-2 and TRBJ2-6, with D unclear. The CDR3 extends over 17 amino acids. Trimming removed 1 base at V and 0 bases at J, with 10 bases between. Germline V lookup: CDR1 SGHTA, CDR2 FQGNSA. The CDR3 region is CASSLVGGYSGANVLTF. The CDR3 coding sequence is TGTGCCAGCAGCTTAGTAGGCGGTTACTCTGGGGCCAACGTCCTGACTTTC.

The V gene is TRBV27, the J gene TRBJ1-4, with 8 positions matching TRBD1. The trim removed 4 bases at V and 3 bases at J, leaving 7 bases unmatched. The CDR3 extends over 16 amino acids. Germline CDR1 reads MNHEY; CDR2 reads SMNVEV (reference sequence). The CDR3, as DNA: TGTGCCAGCAGTTCAGCTTTCAGGGGGCCTAATGAAAAACTGTTTTTT. The encoded protein is CASSSAFRGPNEKLFF.

This clonotype was seen a few times. The chain employs TRBV7-9 and TRBJ1-5; possible D gene TRBD1, 6 bases. This CDR3 has 16 residues. Trimming cost V 4 bases and J 0 bases, with 13 bases left between them. CDR1 and CDR2 from the germline V gene are SEHNR and FQNEAQ (reference sequence). The CDR3 DNA reads as TGTGCCAGCAGCTATGGGACAACCTTTAGCAATCAGCCCCAGCATTTT. Its translation: CASSYGTTFSNQPQHF. Full variable domain (rest looked up from reference TRBV7-9 and TRBJ1-5): DTGVSQNPRHKITKRGQNVTFRCDPISEHNRLYWYRQTLGQGPEFLTYFQNEAQLEKSRLLSDRFSAERPKGSFSTLEIQRTEQGDSAMYLCASSYGTTFSNQPQHFGDGTRLSIL.

V is TRBV6-6 and J is TRBJ2-5; 8 nucleotides align to TRBD2. Per the germline V gene, CDR1 is MNHNY and CDR2 is SVGAGI (reference sequence). J gave up 4 bases and V 7 bases, and 11 bases lay outside the gene matches. The CDR3 runs to 15 residues. This CDR3 is CASTDLGLAPETQYF. DNA of the CDR3: TGTGCCAGCACCGACCTCGGACTAGCTCCAGAGACCCAGTACTTC.

The V and J genes are TRBV7-9 and TRBJ2-1, with D possibly being TRBD1 (7 bases). V lost 4 bases and J 0 bases, leaving 13 bases between the germline ends. CDR1 SEHNR and CDR2 FQNEAQ come from the germline V gene (reference sequence). The CDR3 is 16 amino acids. The CDR3 DNA follows: TGTGCCAGCAGCTGGCAGGGGGGAAGCTCCTACAATGAGCAGTTCTTC. It specifies CASSWQGGSSYNEQFF.

The CDR3 DNA reads as TGTGCCAGCAGTTCACCGGGACAGGGCTCCTACGAGCAGTACTTC. This codes for CASSSPGQGSYEQYF. The chain is built from TRBV27 and TRBJ2-7; 9 nucleotides line up with TRBD1. CDR1 and CDR2 (germline): MNHEY, SMNVEV (reference sequence). V lost 4 bases and J lost 0; bases outside the gene matches: 4. The CDR3 is 15 residues long.

This chain connects TRBV28 to TRBJ1-2; a possible D gene is TRBD1 (5 bases). V lost 3 bases and J 4 bases, leaving 12 bases between the germline ends. The CDR3 totals 14 residues. Germline V gene lookup returns CDR1 MDHEN and CDR2 SYDVKM. CDR3 residues: CASSFRGRFYGYTF. The CDR3 DNA reads TGTGCCAGCAGTTTTCGGGGCAGATTCTATGGCTACACCTTC.

This clonotype was counted many times. The genes are TRBV7-2 and TRBJ1-3, with TRBD1 identical over 8 bases. Germline CDR1 is SGHTA and CDR2 is FQGNSA. J was trimmed by 0 bases and V by 5 bases; bases with no gene match: 24. CDR3 length: 22 amino acids. CDR3 residues: CASSTPPPGQGFGEFSGNTIYF. The CDR3 nucleotides read TGTGCCAGCAGCACCCCACCCCCAGGACAGGGATTTGGTGAATTCTCTGGAAACACCATATATTTT. The full variable domain, in which reference TRBV7-2 and TRBJ1-3 provide the parts outside the CDR3, is GAGVSQSPSNKVTEKGKDVELRCDPISGHTALYWYRQSLGQGLEFLIYFQGNSAPDKSGLPSDRFSAERTGGSVSTLTIQRTQQEDSAVYLCASSTPPPGQGFGEFSGNTIYFGEGSWLTVV.

In this sample, this clonotype turned up many times. This chain connects TRBV7-2 to TRBJ2-3; 10 bases line up with TRBD2. Germline lookup yields CDR1 SGHTA and CDR2 FQGNSA. CDR3 size: 15 residues. Trimming at V came to 5 bases and at J to 1 base, leaving 3 bases not matched to a gene. CDR3 sequence reads: CASSLTSGGTDTQYF. The CDR3 coding sequence is TGTGCCAGCAGCCTAACTAGCGGGGGCACAGATACGCAGTATTTT.

The rearrangement joins TRBV4-3 to TRBJ2-3, with 8 nucleotides matching TRBD2. The trim removed 0 bases at V and 3 bases at J, leaving 5 bases unmatched. The CDR3 totals 16 residues. Germline values: CDR1 LGHNA, CDR2 YSLEER. The CDR3 here is CASSQEPTSETDTQYF. CDR3 DNA sequence: TGCGCCAGCAGCCAAGAACCGACTAGCGAAACAGATACGCAGTATTTT.

This chain links TRBV5-4 with TRBJ2-2; D is unresolved. The CDR3 spans 12 residues. The germline gives CDR1 SGHNT, CDR2 YYREEE (reference sequence). The V end was cut by 1 base, the J end by 6 bases, with 4 bases between. The CDR3 spells CASSLLAGELFF. The CDR3 nucleotides read TGTGCCAGCAGCTTGCTTGCCGGGGAGCTGTTTTTT. Combining the CDR3 with reference TRBV5-4 and TRBJ2-2 gives the whole variable domain ETGVTQSPTHLIKTRGQQVTLRCSSQSGHNTVSWYQQALGQGPQFIFQYYREEENGRGNFPPRFSGLQFPNYSSELNVNALELDDSALYLCASSLLAGELFFGEGSRLTVL.

In its sample, this clonotype was seen a few times. CDR3 region: CASSYSGANNQPQHF. DNA of the CDR3: TGTGCCAGCAGTTATTCAGGGGCTAACAATCAGCCCCAGCATTTT. The genes are TRBV6-5 and TRBJ1-5; possibly TRBD1 for D (6 bases). The CDR3 totals 15 residues. In germline, CDR1 is MNHEY, CDR2 SVGAGI. Trimming took off 3 bases at V and 3 bases at J, with 12 bases between the two ends.

There are a few counts of this clonotype. V and J are TRBV7-2 and TRBJ2-1; TRBD2 matches at 7 bases. The germline V gene encodes CDR1 SGHTA and CDR2 FQGNSA. This CDR3 contains 13 residues. The J segment lost 4 bases and the V segment lost 6 bases, leaving 3 bases of the junction unmatched. DNA for the CDR3: TGTGCCAGCAGGACTAGCAGATACAATGAGCAGTTCTTC. The encoded protein is CASRTSRYNEQFF.

This chain uses TRBV6-1 with TRBJ2-7; the match to TRBD2 covers 9 bases. The CDR3 loop spans 14 amino acids. CDR1 is MNHNS and CDR2 is SASEGT in the germline V gene. V shed 7 bases and J 13 bases; nucleotides not matched to a gene: 17. As DNA, the CDR3 is TGTGCCAGCACCCTCGGGCTAGCGGGGAGAAATTTCTACTTC. Translation gives CASTLGLAGRNFYF.

This clonotype was counted only a few times. The chain employs TRBV5-8 and TRBJ2-3; D is tentatively TRBD1 or TRBD2 (5 bases each). Germline CDR1 reads SGHTS; CDR2 reads YDEGEE. V gave up 4 bases and J gave up 1 base, with 16 bases separating them. The CDR3 has 16 amino acids. CDR3 amino acids: CASSPIEGRGTDTQYF. CDR3 in DNA: TGTGCCAGCAGCCCAATAGAGGGCAGGGGCACAGATACGCAGTATTTT.

The chain combines TRBV6-2 or TRBV6-3 with TRBJ1-1; D gene ambiguous. The CDR3 spans 15 residues. Per the germline V gene, CDR1 is MNHEY and CDR2 is SVGEGT. V was clipped by 2 bases and J by 1 base, with 11 bases between them. CDR3 DNA: TGTGCCAGCAGTTACAGTGGCGGCCGGAACACTGAAGCTTTCTTT. Translating gives CASSYSGGRNTEAFF.

There are a few counts of this clonotype. V usage is TRBV6-6 and J usage is TRBJ2-7, with a tentative D call TRBD1 (6 bases). V lost 5 bases and J lost 0, with 14 bases in between. This CDR3 region has 15 residues. Germline CDR1 and CDR2: MNHNY and SVGAGI (reference sequence). CDR3 loop: CASSEGDGSSYEQYF. CDR3 in DNA: TGTGCCAGCAGTGAGGGGGACGGAAGCTCCTACGAGCAGTACTTC.

The table lists this clonotype with a few counts. J is TRBJ1-6 and V is TRBV12-5; D possibly corresponds to TRBD1 (5 bases). The CDR3 spans 13 residues. CDR1 and CDR2 (germline): LGHNT, FRNRAP. V was clipped by 4 bases and J by 6 bases, with 7 bases between them. In nucleotides, the CDR3 is TGTGCTAGTGGTTGGGGGACTAATTCACCCCTCCACTTT. It is translated as CASGWGTNSPLHF. The full variable domain, completed using reference TRBV12-5 and TRBJ1-6, is DARVTQTPRHKVTEMGQEVTMRCQPILGHNTVFWYRQTMMQGLELLAYFRNRAPLDDSGMPKDRFSAEMPDATLATLKIQPSEPRDSAVYFCASGWGTNSPLHFGNGTRLTVT.